This TCR beta chain was captured in a study of blood T cell repertoires in COVID-19. Study context: PBMCs, B-cell-depleted T cells, or T cells were the source of the cDNA or gDNA that made up the material.

Authors' analysis steps: Reference gene primers were amplified, and this amplification served to estimate nucleated cell counts. Sequencing was performed with immunoSEQ multiplex PCR; in TCRdb, only in-frame clones are kept and a portion is missing. The V and J calls and clone size come from that table; D and trimming were worked out from the DNA. The sample carries approximately 140,000 clones, around 88% recorded once. CDR1 and CDR2 from the germline V gene are SGDLS and YYNGEE. The CDR3 totals 17 residues. The ends were cut back, 3 bases at V and 8 bases at J, with 26 bases in the middle. The table lists this clone with a few counts.

The receptor comes from an older woman with acute or convalescent COVID-19. The rearrangement links TRBV9 to TRBJ1-2; D is perhaps TRBD1 (5 bases). The sequenced sample was peripheral blood. The chain's CDR3 is CASSAPAGTRAYRGYTF. CDR3 coding DNA: TGTGCCAGCAGCGCCCCAGCGGGGACCAGGGCTTATAGGGGCTACACCTTC.